This TCR beta chain originates from a study of T cell responses to AZD1222 COVID-19 vaccine. Study details: Samples with a second dose at about 4 or about 12 weeks were pooled together. Regarding the study as a whole: Among those given AZD1222, only six or seven were seropositive at baseline. Targeting of unmutated variant regions was reportedly seen in nearly half of spike-specific TCRs.

Some clones are missing from TCRdb's copy, which holds only in-frame ones; the method was immunoSEQ multiplex PCR. The sample shows 150,000 to 200,000 clones, 85% to 95% of them seen only once. The trim removed 5 bases at V and 2 bases at J, leaving 9 bases unmatched. In germline, CDR1 is SQVTM, CDR2 ANQGSEA. This CDR3 region has 14 residues. For this clone: Its specificity is not known.

J is TRBJ2-7 and V is TRBV29-1, with TRBD2 matching over 7 bases. The sample consisted of peripheral blood, taken on day 0 of AZD1222 vaccination. This TCR derives from an adult in good health. The CDR3 here is CSVLMPGGPYEQYF. CDR3 DNA: TGCAGCGTTCTTATGCCGGGAGGCCCCTACGAGCAGTACTTC.